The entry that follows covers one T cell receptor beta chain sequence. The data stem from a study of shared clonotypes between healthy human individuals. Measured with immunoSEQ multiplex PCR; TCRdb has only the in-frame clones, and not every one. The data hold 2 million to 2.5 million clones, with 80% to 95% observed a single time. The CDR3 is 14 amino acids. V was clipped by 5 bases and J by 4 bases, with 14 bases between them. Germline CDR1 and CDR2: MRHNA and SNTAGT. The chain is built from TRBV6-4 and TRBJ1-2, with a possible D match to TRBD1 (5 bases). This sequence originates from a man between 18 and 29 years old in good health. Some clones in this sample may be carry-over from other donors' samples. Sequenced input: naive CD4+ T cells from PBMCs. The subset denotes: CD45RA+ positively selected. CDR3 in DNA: TGTGCCAGCAGTCCACGGGCTAGGGGCTATGGCTACACCTTC. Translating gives CASSPRARGYGYTF.